Listed here is a single TCR beta chain. The data stem from a study of patients and donors after allogeneic stem cell transplantation. TCRdb re-analysed the RT-PCR reads in MiXCR, keeping a single row per CDR3 protein. The sample shows approximately 140,000 distinct CDR3 sequences, over 35% of them seen only once. The sequence derives from a human donor who was either an allogeneic HSCT recipient or a stem cell or donor lymphocyte infusion donor (not recorded which). It is not recorded whose cells these are; they may come from a transplant donor. Sequencing was carried out using blood, either unsorted or a sorted T cell fraction (not recorded which).

The CDR3 here is CAISDVGGGTGELFF. The CDR3 DNA reads TGTGCCATCAGTGATGTCGGAGGGGGCACCGGGGAGCTGTTTTTT. The chain recombines TRBV10-3 with TRBJ2-2; D possibly matches TRBD1 or TRBD2 (6 bases each). The germline gives CDR1 ENHRY, CDR2 SYGVKD. The length of the CDR3 is 15 residues. V lost 3 bases to trimming and J lost 4 bases, with 12 bases between them.